This T cell receptor (beta chain) was documented in a study of control samples from healthy donors and cancer patients. The CDR3 totals 16 residues. The V gene's germline CDR1 is MNHNS and CDR2 SASEGT. The trim removed 6 bases at V and 1 base at J, leaving 5 bases unmatched. This table comes from immunoSEQ multiplex PCR, and its TCRdb copy is limited to in-frame clones, with some not included. This table has about 180,000 clones, just over 90% appearing once. The sample comprised blood. The sequence was obtained from a man aged 30 to 45 in good health. The chain uses TRBV6-1 and TRBJ2-2, with 10 bases matching TRBD1. The CDR3 protein is CASREWTGGNTGELFF. The CDR3 region has the DNA TGTGCCAGCAGGGAATGGACAGGGGGGAACACCGGGGAGCTGTTTTTT.